Each of the 5 T cell receptor beta chains below was sequenced from the same sample in a study of blood T cell repertoires in COVID-19. Profiling relied on immunoSEQ multiplex PCR, and the TCRdb table lists in-frame clones only, not all of them. The sample consists of about 200,000 clones, around 91% of them appearing once. Sequenced: peripheral blood. These receptors originate from a woman aged 35 to 49 with acute or convalescent COVID-19.

Note on this clone: Just one base apart from a much larger clone, this may be a read error. The gene calls are TRBV3-1 (or the pseudogene TRBV3-2) and TRBJ1-1; TRBD1 aligns across 8 bases. J lost 5 bases, V lost 5 bases, and 4 bases had no gene match. The CDR3 runs to 13 residues. Germline CDR1 is LGHDT and CDR2 is YNNKEL (reference sequence). The CDR3 here is CASSLQGGTEAFF. The CDR3 bases are TGTGCCAGCAGCTTACAGGGGGGGACTGAAGCTTTCTTT.

V is TRBV19 and J is TRBJ2-3; 9 bases are a match to TRBD1. Trimming cost V 6 bases and J 4 bases; bases outside gene matches: 8. Germline loops: CDR1 LNHDA, CDR2 SQIVND (reference sequence). The CDR3 contains 15 residues. The DNA of the CDR3 is TGTGCCAGTAGGTGGGGGACAGGGTCGGCAGATACGCAGTATTTT. Residues: CASRWGTGSADTQYF.

This rearrangement joins TRBV4-2 to TRBJ2-1; perhaps TRBD2 as D (6 bases). The CDR3 is 16 amino acids. V lost 3 bases, J lost 0 bases, and 12 bases lay in between. In germline, CDR1 is LGHNA, CDR2 YNFKEQ. The CDR3 loop is CASSHFGGSSYNEQFF. The DNA for the CDR3 is TGTGCCAGCAGCCACTTCGGGGGTAGCTCCTACAATGAGCAGTTCTTC.

This chain joins TRBV3-1 (or the pseudogene TRBV3-2) and TRBJ2-2, with 7 bases identical to TRBD1. The CDR3 is 16 amino acids. With 2 bases clipped from V and 4 bases from J, the junction kept 7 bases outside the gene matches. Germline V CDR1 and CDR2: LGHDT, YNNKEL (reference sequence). For the CDR3, the DNA is TGTGCCAGCAGCCAAATTGAGGGGGCGCGCACCGGGGAGCTGTTTTTT. Encoded protein: CASSQIEGARTGELFF.

The chain recombines TRBV5-1 with TRBJ1-1; possibly TRBD1 for D (5 bases). This CDR3 comprises 14 residues. CDR1 is SGHRS, CDR2 YFSETQ, per germline. V lost 2 bases and J lost 4, with 12 bases in between. CDR3 DNA sequence: TGCGCCAGCAGCTTTCAGGGTTGGGGCACTGAAGCTTTCTTT. It codes for CASSFQGWGTEAFF. The entire variable domain, with the rest obtained from reference TRBV5-1 and TRBJ1-1, is as follows: KAGVTQTPRYLIKTRGQQVTLSCSPISGHRSVSWYQQTPGQGLQFLFEYFSETQRNKGNFPGRFSGRQFSNSRSEMNVSTLELGDSALYLCASSFQGWGTEAFFGQGTRLTVV.